These 8 T cell receptor beta chains were all obtained from the same sample, sequenced in a study of T cells in Graves' hyperthyroidism and ophthalmopathy. What was amplified from RNA transcripts were TCR beta CDR3 regions. When the TCR CDR3 underwent first-round RT-PCR, the HTBI primer set was used. Each CDR3 protein is one row after TCRdb ran MiXCR on the multiplex PCR reads. The sample records 600,000 to 700,000 distinct CDR3 sequences, roughly 15% being singletons. The specimen sequenced was blood. The receptors were gathered from a woman between 40 and 55 years old with Graves' ophthalmopathy.

This clonotype was recorded at least ten times. V gene TRBV28 combines with J gene TRBJ2-7; 8 nucleotides line up with TRBD2. V was clipped by 6 bases and J by 4 bases; unmatched bases: 14. The CDR3 consists of 16 residues. Germline V gene data show CDR1 as MDHEN and CDR2 as SYDVKM. DNA for the CDR3: TGTGCCAGCAGCCCACATGCTAGCGGGTTTAAATACGAGCAGTACTTC. Translation: CASSPHASGFKYEQYF.

This clonotype was detected ten times or more. The genes are TRBV29-1 and TRBJ2-7; TRBD2 might be the D (6 bases). From germline, CDR1 is SQVTM and CDR2 ANQGSEA. Trimming cost V 4 bases and J 0 bases, with 7 bases left between them. The length of the CDR3 is 12 residues. The CDR3 DNA is TGCAGCGTTGGGGACTTCTCCTACGAGCAGTACTTC. Translating it yields CSVGDFSYEQYF.

There are many counts of this clonotype. The V call is TRBV11-2, the J call TRBJ2-3; D not certain. Germline values: CDR1 SGHAT, CDR2 FQNNGV. Trimming pared 1 base from V and 1 base from J, leaving 9 bases between. The CDR3 has 15 residues. CDR3 nucleotides: TGTGCCAGCAGCTTAGGATCCCAGGGCACAGATACGCAGTATTTT. This translates into CASSLGSQGTDTQYF.

In DNA, the CDR3 is TGTGCCAGCTGGGAGGGTTGGGCACCCCTCCACTTT. This sequence encodes CASWEGWAPLHF. This chain uses TRBV6-1 with TRBJ1-6, with D unresolved. The CDR3 consists of 12 residues. V shed 8 bases and J shed 11 bases, with 13 bases lying between them. Looked up from germline, CDR1 is MNHNS and CDR2 is SASEGT.

This clonotype was recorded a few times. V is TRBV20-1 and J is TRBJ2-7; TRBD1 might be the D (6 bases). CDR3 length equals 12 residues. Germline assignment: CDR1 DFQATT and CDR2 SNEGSKA (reference sequence). Trimming cost V 6 bases and J 2 bases, with 11 bases left between them. CDR3 sequence: CSARGRAYEQYF. The CDR3, as DNA: TGCAGTGCCAGGGGTAGGGCCTACGAGCAGTACTTC.

This clonotype showed up many times. This chain joins TRBV12-3 or TRBV12-4 and TRBJ2-7, with TRBD2 identical over 7 bases. The CDR3 has 15 residues. V lost 10 bases to trimming and J lost 2 bases; unmatched junction nucleotides: 14. CDR3 region: CATGKTSATPYEQYF. The CDR3 DNA reads TGTGCCACGGGAAAAACTAGCGCAACTCCCTACGAGCAGTACTTC.

This clonotype was observed many times. This rearrangement joins TRBV9 to TRBJ2-7; 12 bases fit TRBD2. The CDR3 runs to 17 residues. V lost 4 bases to trimming and J lost 6 bases; unmatched junction nucleotides: 14. Germline CDR1 reads SGDLS; CDR2 reads YYNGEE. The CDR3 protein is CASSSSPYGTSGFEQYF. The CDR3 DNA is TGTGCCAGCAGCTCCAGCCCCTACGGGACTAGCGGGTTCGAGCAGTACTTC.

The table lists this clonotype with many counts. The chain joins TRBV28 to TRBJ1-1, with a weak D call TRBD1 (6 bases). CDR1 MDHEN and CDR2 SYDVKM come from the germline V gene. The CDR3 totals 13 residues. V lost 6 bases to trimming and J lost 8 bases, with 16 bases between them. The CDR3 sequence is CASSWTDRSEAFF. The CDR3 nucleotides are TGTGCCAGCAGCTGGACTGACAGGTCCGAAGCTTTCTTT.